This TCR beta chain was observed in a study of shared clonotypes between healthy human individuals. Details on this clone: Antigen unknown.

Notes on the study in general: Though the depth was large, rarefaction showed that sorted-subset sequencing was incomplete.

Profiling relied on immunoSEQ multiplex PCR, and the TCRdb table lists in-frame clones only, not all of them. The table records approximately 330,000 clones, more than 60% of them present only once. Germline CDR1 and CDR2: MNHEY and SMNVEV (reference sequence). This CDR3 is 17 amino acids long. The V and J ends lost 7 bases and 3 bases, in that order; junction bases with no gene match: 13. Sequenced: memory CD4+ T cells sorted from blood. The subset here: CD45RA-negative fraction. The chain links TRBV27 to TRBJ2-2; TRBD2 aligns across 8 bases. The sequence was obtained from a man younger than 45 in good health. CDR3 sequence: CASTTPSGGPYTGELFF. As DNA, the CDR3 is TGTGCCAGCACGACACCGTCGGGAGGGCCTTACACCGGGGAGCTGTTTTTT.